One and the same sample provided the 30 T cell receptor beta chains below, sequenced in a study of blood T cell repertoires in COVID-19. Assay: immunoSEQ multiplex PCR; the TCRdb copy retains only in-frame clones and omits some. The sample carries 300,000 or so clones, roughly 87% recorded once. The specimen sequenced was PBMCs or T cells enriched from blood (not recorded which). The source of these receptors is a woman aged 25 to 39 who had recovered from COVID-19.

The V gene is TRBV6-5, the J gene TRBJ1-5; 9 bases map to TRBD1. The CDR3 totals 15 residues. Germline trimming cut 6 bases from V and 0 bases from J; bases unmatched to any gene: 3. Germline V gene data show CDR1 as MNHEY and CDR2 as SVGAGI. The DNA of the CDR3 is TGTGCCAGCAGACGGACAGGGGATAGCAATCAGCCCCAGCATTTT. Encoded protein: CASRRTGDSNQPQHF.

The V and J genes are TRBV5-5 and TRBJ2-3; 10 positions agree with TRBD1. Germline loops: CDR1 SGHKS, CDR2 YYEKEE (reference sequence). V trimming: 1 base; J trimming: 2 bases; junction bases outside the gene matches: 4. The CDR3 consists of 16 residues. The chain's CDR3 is CASSLPGTGATDTQYF. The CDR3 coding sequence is TGTGCCAGCAGCTTGCCCGGGACAGGGGCCACAGATACGCAGTATTTT. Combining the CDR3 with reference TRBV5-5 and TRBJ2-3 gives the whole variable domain DAGVTQSPTHLIKTRGQQVTLRCSPISGHKSVSWYQQVLGQGPQFIFQYYEKEERGRGNFPDRFSARQFPNYSSELNVNALLLGDSALYLCASSLPGTGATDTQYFGPGTRLTVL.

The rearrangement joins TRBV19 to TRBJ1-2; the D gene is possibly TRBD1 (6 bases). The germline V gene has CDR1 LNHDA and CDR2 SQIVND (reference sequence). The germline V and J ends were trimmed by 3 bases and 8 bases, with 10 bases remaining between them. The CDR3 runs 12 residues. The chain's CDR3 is CASSIRQAGYTF. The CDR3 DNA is TGTGCCAGTAGTATCCGACAGGCGGGCTACACCTTC.

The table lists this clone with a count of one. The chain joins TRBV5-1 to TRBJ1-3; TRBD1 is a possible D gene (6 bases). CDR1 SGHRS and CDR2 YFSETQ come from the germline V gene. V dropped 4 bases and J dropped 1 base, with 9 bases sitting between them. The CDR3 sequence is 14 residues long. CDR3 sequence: CASSPGTSGNTIYF. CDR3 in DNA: TGCGCCAGCAGCCCCGGGACATCTGGAAACACCATATATTTT.

The CDR3 protein is CSAKRRDRDEKLFF. The DNA of the CDR3 is TGCAGCGCTAAGAGGCGGGACAGAGATGAAAAACTGTTTTTT. V gene TRBV29-1 combines with J gene TRBJ1-4, with 7 bases aligning to TRBD1. The trim removed 7 bases at V and 6 bases at J, leaving 11 bases unmatched. Per germline, CDR1 SQVTM and CDR2 ANQGSEA. CDR3 size: 14 residues.

CDR3 residues: CASSSWASQQGVYGYTF. CDR3 sequence (DNA): TGTGCCAGCAGCAGTTGGGCCAGTCAACAAGGGGTCTATGGCTACACCTTC. The chain couples TRBV11-2 to TRBJ1-2, with a possible D match to TRBD1 (5 bases). Germline CDR1 SGHAT, CDR2 FQNNGV. V was pared by 5 bases and J by 4 bases, with 23 bases between. CDR3 size: 17 residues.

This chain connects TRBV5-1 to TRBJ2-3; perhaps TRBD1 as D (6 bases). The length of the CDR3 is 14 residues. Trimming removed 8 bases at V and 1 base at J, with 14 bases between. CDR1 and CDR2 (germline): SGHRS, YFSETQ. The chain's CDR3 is CASAGVIGTDTQYF. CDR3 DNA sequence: TGCGCCAGTGCAGGGGTGATCGGCACAGATACGCAGTATTTT.

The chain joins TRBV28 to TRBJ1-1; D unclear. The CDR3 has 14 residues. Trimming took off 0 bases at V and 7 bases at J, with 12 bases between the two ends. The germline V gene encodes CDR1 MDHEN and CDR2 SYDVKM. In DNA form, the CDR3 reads TGTGCCAGCAGTTTATGGGGTTCTCAGGTTGAAGCTTTCTTT. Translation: CASSLWGSQVEAFF.

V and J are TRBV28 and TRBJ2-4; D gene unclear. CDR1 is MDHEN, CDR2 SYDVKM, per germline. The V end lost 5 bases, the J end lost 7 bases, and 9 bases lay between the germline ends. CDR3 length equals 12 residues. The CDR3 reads CASSLPGNIQYF. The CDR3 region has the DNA TGTGCCAGCAGTCTGCCCGGGAACATTCAGTACTTC.

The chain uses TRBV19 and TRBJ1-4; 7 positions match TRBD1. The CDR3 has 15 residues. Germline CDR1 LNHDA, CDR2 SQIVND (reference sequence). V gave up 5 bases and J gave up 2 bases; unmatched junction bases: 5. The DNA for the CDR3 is TGTGCCAGTAGTCCCCCGGGACAGACTAATGAAAAACTGTTTTTT. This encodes CASSPPGQTNEKLFF.

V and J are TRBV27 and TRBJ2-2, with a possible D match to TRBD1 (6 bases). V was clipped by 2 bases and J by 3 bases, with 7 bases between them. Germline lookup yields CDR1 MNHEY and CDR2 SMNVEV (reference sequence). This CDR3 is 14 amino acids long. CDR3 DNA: TGTGCCAGCAGTTTACGACAGGACACCGGGGAGCTGTTTTTT. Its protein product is CASSLRQDTGELFF.

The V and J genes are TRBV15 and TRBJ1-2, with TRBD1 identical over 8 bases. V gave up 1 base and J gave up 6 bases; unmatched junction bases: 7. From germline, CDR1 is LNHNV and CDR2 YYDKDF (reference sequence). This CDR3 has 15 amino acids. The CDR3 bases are TGTGCCACCAGCAGAGCCGGGCAGGGGGCTGATGGCTACACCTTC. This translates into CATSRAGQGADGYTF. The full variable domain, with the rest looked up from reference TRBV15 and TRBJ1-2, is DAMVIQNPRYQVTQFGKPVTLSCSQTLNHNVMYWYQQKSSQAPKLLFHYYDKDFNNEADTPDNFQSRRPNTSFCFLDIRSPGLGDTAMYLCATSRAGQGADGYTFGSGTRLTVV.

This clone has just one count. As DNA, the CDR3 is TGCGCCAGCAGCCAAGTTGACTTGGGACTAGCGGGGCACAATGAGCAGTTCTTC. Residues: CASSQVDLGLAGHNEQFF. The gene calls are TRBV4-1 and TRBJ2-1, with TRBD2 identical over 13 bases. This CDR3 is built from 18 residues. Trimming removed 1 base from V and 5 bases from J; junction bases left unmatched: 8. The germline gives CDR1 MGHRA, CDR2 YSYEKL.

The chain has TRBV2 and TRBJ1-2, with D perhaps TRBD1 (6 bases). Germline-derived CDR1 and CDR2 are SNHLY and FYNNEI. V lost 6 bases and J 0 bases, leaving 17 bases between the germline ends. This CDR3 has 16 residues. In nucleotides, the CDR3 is TGTGCCAGCAGGGCAGCCGGGGGGCTTGCTAACTATGGCTACACCTTC. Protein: CASRAAGGLANYGYTF.

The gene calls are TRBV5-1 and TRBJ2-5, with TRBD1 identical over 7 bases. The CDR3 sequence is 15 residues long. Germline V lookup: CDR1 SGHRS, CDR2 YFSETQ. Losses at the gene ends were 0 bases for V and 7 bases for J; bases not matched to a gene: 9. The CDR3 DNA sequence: TGCGCCAGCAGCTTGGGCAGGGGGACGGGTGTGACCCAGTACTTC. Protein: CASSLGRGTGVTQYF.

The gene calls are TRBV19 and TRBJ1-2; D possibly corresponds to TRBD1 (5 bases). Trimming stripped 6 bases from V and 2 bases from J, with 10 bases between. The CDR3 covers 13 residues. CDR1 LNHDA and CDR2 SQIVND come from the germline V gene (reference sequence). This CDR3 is CASSDTGNYGYTF. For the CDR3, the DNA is TGTGCCAGTAGCGATACAGGAAACTATGGCTACACCTTC.

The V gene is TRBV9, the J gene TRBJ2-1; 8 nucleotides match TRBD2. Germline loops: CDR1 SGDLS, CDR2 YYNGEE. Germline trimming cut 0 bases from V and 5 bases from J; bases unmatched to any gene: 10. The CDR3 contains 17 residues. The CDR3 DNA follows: TGTGCCAGCAGCGTAGCGAGGAGCGGGGGTTCTCACAATGAGCAGTTCTTC. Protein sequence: CASSVARSGGSHNEQFF. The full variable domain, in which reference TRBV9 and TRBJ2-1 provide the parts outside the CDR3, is DSGVTQTPKHLITATGQRVTLRCSPRSGDLSVYWYQQSLDQGLQFLIQYYNGEERAKGNILERFSAQQFPDLHSELNLSSLELGDSALYFCASSVARSGGSHNEQFFGPGTRLTVL.

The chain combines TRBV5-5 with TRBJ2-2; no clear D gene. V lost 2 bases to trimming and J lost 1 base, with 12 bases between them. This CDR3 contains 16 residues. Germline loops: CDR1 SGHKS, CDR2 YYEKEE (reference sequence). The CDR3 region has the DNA TGTGCCAGCAGCTTAGTTCCAAGAGAGAACACCGGGGAGCTGTTTTTT. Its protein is CASSLVPRENTGELFF.

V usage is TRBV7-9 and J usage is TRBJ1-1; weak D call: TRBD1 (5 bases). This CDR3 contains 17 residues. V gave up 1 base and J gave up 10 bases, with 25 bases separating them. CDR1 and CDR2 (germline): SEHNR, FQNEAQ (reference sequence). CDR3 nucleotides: TGTGCCAGCAGCTTAGAGGGGCAGGCGCTACGGAAGGAAAGAGCTTTCTTT. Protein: CASSLEGQALRKERAFF. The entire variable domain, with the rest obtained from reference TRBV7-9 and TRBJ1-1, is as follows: DTGVSQNPRHKITKRGQNVTFRCDPISEHNRLYWYRQTLGQGPEFLTYFQNEAQLEKSRLLSDRFSAERPKGSFSTLEIQRTEQGDSAMYLCASSLEGQALRKERAFFGQGTRLTVV.

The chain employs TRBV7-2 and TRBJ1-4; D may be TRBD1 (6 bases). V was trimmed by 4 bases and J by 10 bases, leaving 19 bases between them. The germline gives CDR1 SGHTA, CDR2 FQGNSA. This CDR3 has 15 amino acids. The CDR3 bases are TGTGCCAGCAGCTCCCAGGGACAACTTGTCGGAAAACTGTTTTTT. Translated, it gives CASSSQGQLVGKLFF.

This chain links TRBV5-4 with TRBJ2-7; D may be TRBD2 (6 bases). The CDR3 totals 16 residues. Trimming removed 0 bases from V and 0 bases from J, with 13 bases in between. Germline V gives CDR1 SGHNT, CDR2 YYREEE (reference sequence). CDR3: CASSLGGAGSSYEQYF. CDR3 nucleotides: TGTGCCAGCAGCTTGGGAGGGGCGGGGAGCTCCTACGAGCAGTACTTC.

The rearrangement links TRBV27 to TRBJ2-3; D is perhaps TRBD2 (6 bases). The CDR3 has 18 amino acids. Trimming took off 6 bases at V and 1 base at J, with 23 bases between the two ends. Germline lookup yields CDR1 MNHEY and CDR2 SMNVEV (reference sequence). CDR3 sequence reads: CASRGAPGTAWGTDTQYF. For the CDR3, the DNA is TGTGCCAGCAGAGGAGCCCCGGGGACTGCCTGGGGCACAGATACGCAGTATTTT.

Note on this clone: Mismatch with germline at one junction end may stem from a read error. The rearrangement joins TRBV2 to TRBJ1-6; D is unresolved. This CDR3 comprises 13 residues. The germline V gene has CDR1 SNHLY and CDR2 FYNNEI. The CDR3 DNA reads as TGTGCCAGCAGTGAAGCGCACGAGGGCACATCGCGCTTT. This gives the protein CASSEAHEGTSRF. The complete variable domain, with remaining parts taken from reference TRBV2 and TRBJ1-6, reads EPEVTQTPSHQVTQMGQEVILRCVPISNHLYFYWYRQILGQKVEFLVSFYNNEISEKSEIFDDQFSVERPDGSNFTLKIRSTKLEDSAMYFCASSEAHEGTSRFGNGTRLTVT.

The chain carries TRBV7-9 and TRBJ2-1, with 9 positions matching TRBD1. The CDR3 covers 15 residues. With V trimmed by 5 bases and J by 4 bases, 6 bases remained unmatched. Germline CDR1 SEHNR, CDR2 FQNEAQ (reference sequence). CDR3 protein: CASSQGTGTYNEQFF. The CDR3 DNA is TGTGCCAGCAGCCAAGGGACAGGGACATACAATGAGCAGTTCTTC. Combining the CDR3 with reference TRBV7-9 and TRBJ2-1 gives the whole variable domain DTGVSQNPRHKITKRGQNVTFRCDPISEHNRLYWYRQTLGQGPEFLTYFQNEAQLEKSRLLSDRFSAERPKGSFSTLEIQRTEQGDSAMYLCASSQGTGTYNEQFFGPGTRLTVL.

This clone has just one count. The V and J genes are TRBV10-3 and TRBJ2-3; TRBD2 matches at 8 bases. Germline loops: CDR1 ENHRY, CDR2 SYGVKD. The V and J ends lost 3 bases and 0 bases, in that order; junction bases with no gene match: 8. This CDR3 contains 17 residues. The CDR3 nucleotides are TGTGCCATCAGTGACGGGGGGGCGGCACCTAGCACAGATACGCAGTATTTT. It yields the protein CAISDGGAAPSTDTQYF.

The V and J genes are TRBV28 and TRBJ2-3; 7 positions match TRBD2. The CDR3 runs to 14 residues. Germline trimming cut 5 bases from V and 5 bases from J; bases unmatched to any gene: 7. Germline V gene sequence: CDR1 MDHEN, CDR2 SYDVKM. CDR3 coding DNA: TGTGCCAGCAGTACCCGGGACTACCAAGATACGCAGTATTTT. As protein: CASSTRDYQDTQYF.

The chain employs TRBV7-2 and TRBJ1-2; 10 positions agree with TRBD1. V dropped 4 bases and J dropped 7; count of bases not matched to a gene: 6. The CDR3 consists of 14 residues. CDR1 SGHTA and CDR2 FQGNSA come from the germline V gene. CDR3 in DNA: TGTGCCAGCAGCTATCTGACAGGGGGCTTTGGCTACACCTTC. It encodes CASSYLTGGFGYTF.

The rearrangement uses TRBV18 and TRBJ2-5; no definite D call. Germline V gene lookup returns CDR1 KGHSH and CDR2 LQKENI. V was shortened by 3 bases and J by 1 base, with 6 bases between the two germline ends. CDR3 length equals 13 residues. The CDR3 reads CASSPNFQETQYF. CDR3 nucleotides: TGTGCCAGCTCACCTAACTTCCAAGAGACCCAGTACTTC.

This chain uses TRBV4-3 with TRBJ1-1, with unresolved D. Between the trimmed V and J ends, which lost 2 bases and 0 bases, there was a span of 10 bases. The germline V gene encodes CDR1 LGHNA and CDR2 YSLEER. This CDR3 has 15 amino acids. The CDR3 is CASSQSGQLNTEAFF. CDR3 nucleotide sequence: TGCGCCAGCAGCCAATCTGGGCAGTTGAACACTGAAGCTTTCTTT.

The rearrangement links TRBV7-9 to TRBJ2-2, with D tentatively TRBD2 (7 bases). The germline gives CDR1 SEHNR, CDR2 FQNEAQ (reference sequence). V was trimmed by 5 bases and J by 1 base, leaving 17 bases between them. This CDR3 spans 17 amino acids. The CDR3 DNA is TGTGCCAGCAGCCCACGTAGGGGGGGAGTGAACACCGGGGAGCTGTTTTTT. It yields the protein CASSPRRGGVNTGELFF. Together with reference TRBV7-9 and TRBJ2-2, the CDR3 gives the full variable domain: DTGVSQNPRHKITKRGQNVTFRCDPISEHNRLYWYRQTLGQGPEFLTYFQNEAQLEKSRLLSDRFSAERPKGSFSTLEIQRTEQGDSAMYLCASSPRRGGVNTGELFFGEGSRLTVL.